This T cell receptor (beta chain) was captured by sequencing in a study of blood T cell repertoires in COVID-19. The CDR3 totals 13 residues. Germline V CDR1 and CDR2: SGHTA, FQGNSA. V was shortened by 5 bases and J by 4 bases, with 9 bases between the two germline ends. Data came from immunoSEQ multiplex PCR; TCRdb stores just in-frame clones and leaves some out. The sample holds about 150,000 clones, roughly 80% seen once. This TCR derives from a woman aged 45 to 65 who had recovered from COVID-19. The specimen was PBMCs or T cells enriched from blood (not recorded which). The chain is built from TRBV7-2 and TRBJ1-5, with D tentatively TRBD1 (5 bases). The CDR3, as DNA: TGTGCCAGCAGCACCTCAGGGAATCAGCCCCAGCATTTT. As protein: CASSTSGNQPQHF.